Presented here are 27 T cell receptor beta chains from one specimen sequenced in a study of radiotherapy plus CTLA-4 blockade in lung cancer. TCRdb keeps only in-frame clones here, not all; method: immunoSEQ multiplex PCR. The table has some 73,000 clones, under 75% seen once; the top ten hold approximately 9.9%. Specimen: peripheral blood, collected from a patient treated with radiotherapy plus ipilimumab. The receptor source for this set is a human donor with non-small cell lung cancer whose response to radiotherapy plus ipilimumab could not be evaluated.

V is TRBV30 and J is TRBJ2-2, with unresolved D. With 1 base removed from V and 6 bases from J, the gap between germline ends came to 9 bases. CDR3 length equals 13 residues. Germline lookup yields CDR1 GTSNPN and CDR2 SVGIG (reference sequence). CDR3 region: CAWSAHNAGELFF. CDR3 nucleotides: TGTGCCTGGAGTGCCCACAACGCCGGGGAGCTGTTTTTT.

The chain employs TRBV28 and TRBJ1-6, with 8 bases identical to TRBD1. This CDR3 is 15 amino acids long. Per germline, CDR1 MDHEN and CDR2 SYDVKM. With 5 bases clipped from V and 9 bases from J, the junction kept 9 bases outside the gene matches. The CDR3 DNA reads TGTGCCAGCAGTCCTACCAGGGGGCTAAGTTCACCCCTCCACTTT. Encoded protein: CASSPTRGLSSPLHF. The full variable domain, with the rest looked up from reference TRBV28 and TRBJ1-6, is DVKVTQSSRYLVKRTGEKVFLECVQDMDHENMFWYRQDPGLGLRLIYFSYDVKMKEKGDIPEGYSVSREKKERFSLILESASTNQTSMYLCASSPTRGLSSPLHFGNGTRLTVT.

V is TRBV5-1 and J is TRBJ2-7; TRBD1 aligns across 7 bases. Germline loops: CDR1 SGHRS, CDR2 YFSETQ. Unmatched junction bases numbered 6, after V lost 5 bases and J lost 1 base. This CDR3 has 14 amino acids. CDR3 in amino acids: CASRTPGQSYEQYF. DNA of the CDR3: TGCGCCAGCAGAACCCCGGGACAGTCCTACGAGCAGTACTTC.

V gene TRBV5-5 combines with J gene TRBJ2-5; 7 nucleotides agree with TRBD2. The V gene's germline CDR1 is SGHKS and CDR2 YYEKEE (reference sequence). V lost 3 bases, J lost 4 bases, and 6 bases stayed unmatched. This CDR3 is built from 14 residues. The CDR3 spells CASSSAGVGETQYF. CDR3 nucleotides: TGTGCCAGCAGCTCGGCGGGGGTTGGAGAGACCCAGTACTTC.

The rearrangement joins TRBV19 to TRBJ2-1; 12 nucleotides align to TRBD2. J lost 7 bases, V lost 2 bases, and 9 bases had no gene match. The CDR3 sequence is 17 residues long. Germline V gives CDR1 LNHDA, CDR2 SQIVND (reference sequence). CDR3 nucleotides: TGTGCCAGTAGTATAAATCCGGCTAGCGGGAGGGCAAATGAGCAGTTCTTC. This gives the protein CASSINPASGRANEQFF. The whole variable domain, remainder taken from reference TRBV19 and TRBJ2-1, is DGGITQSPKYLFRKEGQNVTLSCEQNLNHDAMYWYRQDPGQGLRLIYYSQIVNDFQKGDIAEGYSVSREKKESFPLTVTSAQKNPTAFYLCASSINPASGRANEQFFGPGTRLTVL.

The chain employs TRBV6-6 and TRBJ1-5; D is uncertain. The CDR3 sequence is 13 residues long. Germline V gene lookup returns CDR1 MNHNY and CDR2 SVGAGI (reference sequence). V was clipped by 6 bases and J by 5 bases, with 11 bases between them. In nucleotides, the CDR3 is TGTGCCAGCAGGCTTTATACAGATCAGCCCCAGCATTTT. The encoded protein is CASRLYTDQPQHF.

The CDR3 here is CASSARLSLPNTEAFF. In DNA form, the CDR3 reads TGTGCCAGCAGTGCCCGACTGAGCTTACCGAACACTGAAGCTTTCTTT. The chain combines TRBV6-1 with TRBJ1-1; D call uncertain. This CDR3 spans 16 amino acids. Germline values: CDR1 MNHNS, CDR2 SASEGT. Trimming removed 4 bases from V and 1 base from J, with 16 bases in between.

On this clone itself: Relative to the germline gene, one junction end is altered; a read error may explain this. The chain combines TRBV27 with TRBJ2-2; 10 nucleotides line up with TRBD2. Per the germline V gene, CDR1 is MNHEY and CDR2 is SMNVEV (reference sequence). This CDR3 is built from 15 residues. The CDR3 loop is CVSMIAGGGTGELFF. The CDR3 DNA sequence: TGTGTCAGCATGATAGCGGGGGGAGGGACCGGGGAGCTGTTTTTT.

The genes are TRBV25-1 and TRBJ1-1; 7 bases match TRBD1. With V trimmed by 2 bases and J by 4 bases, 4 bases remained unmatched. Germline assignment: CDR1 MGHDK and CDR2 SYGVNS. CDR3 length equals 14 residues. This CDR3 reads CASSEGGQTTEAFF. CDR3 in DNA: TGTGCCAGCAGTGAAGGGGGACAGACCACTGAAGCTTTCTTT.

The V call is TRBV7-2, the J call TRBJ2-1; TRBD2 aligns across 8 bases. V was pared by 8 bases and J by 4 bases, with 13 bases of the junction left unmatched. The CDR3 length is 16 residues. Germline CDR1 reads SGHTA; CDR2 reads FQGNSA. The CDR3 bases are TGTGCCAGCGTCCTAGTAGTACTAGCGGAATACAATGAGCAGTTCTTC. Residues: CASVLVVLAEYNEQFF. Variable domain in full (rest from reference TRBV7-2 and TRBJ2-1): GAGVSQSPSNKVTEKGKDVELRCDPISGHTALYWYRQSLGQGLEFLIYFQGNSAPDKSGLPSDRFSAERTGGSVSTLTIQRTQQEDSAVYLCASVLVVLAEYNEQFFGPGTRLTVL.

This clone was seen a handful of times. The rearrangement joins TRBV19 to TRBJ1-1, with D maybe TRBD1 (5 bases). The CDR3 extends over 13 amino acids. Per the germline V gene, CDR1 is LNHDA and CDR2 is SQIVND (reference sequence). V was pared by 7 bases and J by 3 bases, with 12 bases between. In nucleotides, the CDR3 is TGTGCCAGTACCCCCGACAGTGACACTGAAGCTTTCTTT. It yields the protein CASTPDSDTEAFF. Complete variable domain (other parts from reference TRBV19 and TRBJ1-1): DGGITQSPKYLFRKEGQNVTLSCEQNLNHDAMYWYRQDPGQGLRLIYYSQIVNDFQKGDIAEGYSVSREKKESFPLTVTSAQKNPTAFYLCASTPDSDTEAFFGQGTRLTVV.

V gene TRBV10-3 combines with J gene TRBJ2-1, with 7 positions matching TRBD1. The germline gives CDR1 ENHRY, CDR2 SYGVKD. Trimming at V came to 4 bases and at J to 10 bases, leaving 4 bases not matched to a gene. This CDR3 region has 12 residues. CDR3 in amino acids: CAISGDRAEQFF. CDR3 DNA sequence: TGTGCCATCAGTGGAGACAGGGCCGAGCAGTTCTTC.

The chain carries TRBV4-2 and TRBJ2-1, with 8 bases lining up with TRBD1. Per the germline V gene, CDR1 is LGHNA and CDR2 is YNFKEQ. The V and J ends lost 4 bases and 0 bases, in that order; junction bases with no gene match: 2. This CDR3 comprises 15 residues. For the CDR3, the DNA is TGTGCCAGCAGCCCGGGGACAGGCTCCTACAATGAGCAGTTCTTC. Its protein is CASSPGTGSYNEQFF.

In its sample, this clone was seen many times. In DNA, the CDR3 is TGTGCCAGTAGTACCGGACAGGGCTACGAGCAGTACTTC. This encodes CASSTGQGYEQYF. V gene TRBV19 combines with J gene TRBJ2-7; 8 bases align to TRBD1. This CDR3 comprises 13 residues. Germline V gives CDR1 LNHDA, CDR2 SQIVND (reference sequence). J lost 3 bases, V lost 4 bases, and 2 bases had no gene match.

The rearrangement joins TRBV19 to TRBJ1-1; 7 bases fit TRBD1. The germline V gene encodes CDR1 LNHDA and CDR2 SQIVND (reference sequence). Losses at the gene ends were 10 bases for V and 0 bases for J; bases not matched to a gene: 23. The CDR3 consists of 19 residues. CDR3 coding DNA: TGTGCCACGCGCCCACAGGGGATTGGATTAGGCCTGCTGAACACTGAAGCTTTCTTT. Its protein product is CATRPQGIGLGLLNTEAFF.

The CDR3 loop reads CTSSQMFDRMFTEAFF. In nucleotides, the CDR3 is TGCACCAGCAGCCAAATGTTCGACAGGATGTTCACTGAAGCTTTCTTT. V is TRBV1 and J is TRBJ1-1; the D segment call TRBD1 is taken from the table without a DNA check. TRBV1 is noted as a pseudogene. The CDR3 consists of 16 residues.

The rearrangement joins TRBV5-1 to TRBJ1-4; 7 bases map to TRBD1. With V trimmed by 4 bases and J by 0 bases, 9 bases remained unmatched. The CDR3 spans 17 residues. In germline, CDR1 is SGHRS, CDR2 YFSETQ. The CDR3: CASSPQGSGPTNEKLFF. The CDR3 nucleotides read TGCGCCAGCAGCCCACAGGGGTCTGGTCCAACTAATGAAAAACTGTTTTTT.

This clone was detected once. The chain is built from TRBV19 and TRBJ2-1; 8 nucleotides line up with TRBD1. Germline CDR1 and CDR2: LNHDA and SQIVND (reference sequence). The CDR3 totals 16 residues. Losses at the gene ends were 0 bases for V and 4 bases for J; bases not matched to a gene: 5. This CDR3 reads CASSIDVGQGYNEQFF. The DNA of the CDR3 is TGTGCCAGTAGTATAGATGTCGGACAGGGATACAATGAGCAGTTCTTC. The full variable domain, completed using reference TRBV19 and TRBJ2-1, is DGGITQSPKYLFRKEGQNVTLSCEQNLNHDAMYWYRQDPGQGLRLIYYSQIVNDFQKGDIAEGYSVSREKKESFPLTVTSAQKNPTAFYLCASSIDVGQGYNEQFFGPGTRLTVL.

The V call is TRBV27, the J call TRBJ1-2; TRBD1 might be the D (5 bases). Trimming stripped 6 bases from V and 2 bases from J, with 7 bases between. Germline-derived CDR1 and CDR2 are MNHEY and SMNVEV (reference sequence). The CDR3 spans 12 residues. This chain's CDR3 is CASRQGNYGYTF. In DNA form, the CDR3 reads TGTGCCAGCAGGCAGGGAAACTATGGCTACACCTTC.

This clone was seen only a few times. V gene TRBV6-6 combines with J gene TRBJ2-3; D unresolved. The CDR3 is made up of 15 amino acids. CDR1 is MNHNY and CDR2 is SVGAGI in the germline V gene (reference sequence). V was shortened by 1 base and J by 2 bases, with 10 bases between the two germline ends. The CDR3 nucleotides read TGTGCCAGCAGTTACTTTGTGGGCGCCACAGATACGCAGTATTTT. Translation: CASSYFVGATDTQYF.

The count of this clone is one. The CDR3 sequence: CASSSGTPFVDYGYTF. CDR3 sequence (DNA): TGTGCCAGCAGTTCCGGGACACCTTTCGTAGACTATGGCTACACCTTC. The chain is built from TRBV28 and TRBJ1-2; tentatively, D is TRBD1 (6 bases). In germline, CDR1 is MDHEN, CDR2 SYDVKM. The CDR3 loop spans 16 amino acids. Trimming shortened V by 4 bases and J by 3 bases, and 18 bases separated the two germline ends.

The chain employs TRBV29-1 and TRBJ2-3; 9 bases line up with TRBD2. This CDR3 has 15 residues. Germline lookup yields CDR1 SQVTM and CDR2 ANQGSEA. V lost 5 bases to trimming and J lost 3 bases; unmatched junction nucleotides: 9. In nucleotides, the CDR3 is TGCAGCGTTACCGATAGCGGGAGTGGTACAGATACGCAGTATTTT. Its translation is CSVTDSGSGTDTQYF.

The chain joins TRBV5-1 to TRBJ2-5; 8 bases are a match to TRBD2. This CDR3 contains 16 residues. Germline assignment: CDR1 SGHRS and CDR2 YFSETQ. J was trimmed by 0 bases and V by 4 bases; bases with no gene match: 8. CDR3 nucleotide sequence: TGCGCCAGCAGCGGCCAAGCGGGAGCTTACCAAGAGACCCAGTACTTC. It specifies CASSGQAGAYQETQYF.

This chain links TRBV9 with TRBJ1-1, with a tentative D call TRBD1 (6 bases). This CDR3 contains 14 residues. V was clipped by 3 bases and J by 4 bases, with 13 bases between them. Germline lookup yields CDR1 SGDLS and CDR2 YYNGEE. The CDR3, as DNA: TGTGCCAGCAGCGCCGCTGGGGGGGCCACTGAAGCTTTCTTT. Protein product: CASSAAGGATEAFF.

V is TRBV11-2 and J is TRBJ2-7; 10 nucleotides line up with TRBD1. CDR3 length equals 17 residues. The ends lost 0 bases at V and 5 bases at J; junction bases unmatched: 10. CDR1 is SGHAT and CDR2 is FQNNGV in the germline V gene. The DNA for the CDR3 is TGTGCCAGCAGCTTAGATCCCGGGACAGGGGTCTTCCACGAGCAGTACTTC. It specifies CASSLDPGTGVFHEQYF.

The chain uses TRBV5-4 and TRBJ2-3; possible D gene TRBD2, 6 bases. Per germline, CDR1 SGHNT and CDR2 YYREEE (reference sequence). Trimming left V 0 bases short and J 7 bases short, with 12 bases between. This CDR3 comprises 14 residues. CDR3 bases: TGTGCCAGCAGCTTGGGACTAGACCTAAATACGCAGTATTTT. It is translated as CASSLGLDLNTQYF. Variable domain in full (rest from reference TRBV5-4 and TRBJ2-3): ETGVTQSPTHLIKTRGQQVTLRCSSQSGHNTVSWYQQALGQGPQFIFQYYREEENGRGNFPPRFSGLQFPNYSSELNVNALELDDSALYLCASSLGLDLNTQYFGPGTRLTVL.

This rearrangement joins TRBV5-1 to TRBJ2-2; possibly TRBD2 for D (6 bases). The V end lost 0 bases, the J end lost 5 bases, and 11 bases lay between the germline ends. Germline CDR1 reads SGHRS; CDR2 reads YFSETQ. The CDR3 consists of 15 residues. Written as DNA, the CDR3 is TGCGCCAGCAGCTTGGACGGGAGAGGAACCGGGGAGCTGTTTTTT. Protein sequence: CASSLDGRGTGELFF.